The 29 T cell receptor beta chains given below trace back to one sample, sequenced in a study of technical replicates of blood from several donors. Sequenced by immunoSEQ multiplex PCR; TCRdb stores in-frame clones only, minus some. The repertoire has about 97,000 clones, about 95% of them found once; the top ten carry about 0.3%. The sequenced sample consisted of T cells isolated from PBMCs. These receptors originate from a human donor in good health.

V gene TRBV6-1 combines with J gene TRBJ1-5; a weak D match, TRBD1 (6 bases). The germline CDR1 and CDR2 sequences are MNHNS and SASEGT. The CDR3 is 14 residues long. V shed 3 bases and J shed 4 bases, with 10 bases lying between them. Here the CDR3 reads CASSDRGLNQPQHF. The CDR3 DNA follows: TGTGCCAGCAGTGACAGGGGACTAAATCAGCCCCAGCATTTT.

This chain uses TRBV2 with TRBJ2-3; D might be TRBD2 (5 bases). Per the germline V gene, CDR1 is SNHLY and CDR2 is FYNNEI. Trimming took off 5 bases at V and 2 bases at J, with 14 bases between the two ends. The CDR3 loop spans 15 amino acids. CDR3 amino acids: CASSRVGVDTDTQYF. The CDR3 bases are TGTGCCAGCAGTAGGGTGGGAGTGGACACAGATACGCAGTATTTT.

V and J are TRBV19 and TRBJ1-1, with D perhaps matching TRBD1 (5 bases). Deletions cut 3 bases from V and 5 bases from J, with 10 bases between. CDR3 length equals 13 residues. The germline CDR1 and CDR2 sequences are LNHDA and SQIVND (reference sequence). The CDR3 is CASSMSRDTEAFF. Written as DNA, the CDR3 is TGTGCCAGTAGTATGAGCAGGGATACTGAAGCTTTCTTT.

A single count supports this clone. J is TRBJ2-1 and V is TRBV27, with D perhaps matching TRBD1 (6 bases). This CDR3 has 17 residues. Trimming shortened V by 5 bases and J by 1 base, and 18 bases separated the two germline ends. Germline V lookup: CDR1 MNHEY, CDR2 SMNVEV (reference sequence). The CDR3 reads CASSVPNDRSSYNEQFF. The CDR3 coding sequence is TGTGCCAGCAGTGTCCCCAACGACAGGAGTTCCTACAATGAGCAGTTCTTC.

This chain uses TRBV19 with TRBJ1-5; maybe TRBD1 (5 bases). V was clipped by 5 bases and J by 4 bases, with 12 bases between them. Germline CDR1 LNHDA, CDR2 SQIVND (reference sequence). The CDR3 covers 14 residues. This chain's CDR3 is CASSVNRYNQPQHF. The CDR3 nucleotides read TGTGCCAGTAGTGTTAACAGGTATAATCAGCCCCAGCATTTT.

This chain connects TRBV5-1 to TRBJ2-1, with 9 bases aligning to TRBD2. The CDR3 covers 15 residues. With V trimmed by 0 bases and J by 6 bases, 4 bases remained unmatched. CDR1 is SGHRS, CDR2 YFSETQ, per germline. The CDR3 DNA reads TGCGCCAGCAGCTTGGATGGCGGGAGGGCCAATGAGCAGTTCTTC. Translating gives CASSLDGGRANEQFF. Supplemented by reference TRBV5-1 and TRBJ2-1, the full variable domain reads KAGVTQTPRYLIKTRGQQVTLSCSPISGHRSVSWYQQTPGQGLQFLFEYFSETQRNKGNFPGRFSGRQFSNSRSEMNVSTLELGDSALYLCASSLDGGRANEQFFGPGTRLTVL.

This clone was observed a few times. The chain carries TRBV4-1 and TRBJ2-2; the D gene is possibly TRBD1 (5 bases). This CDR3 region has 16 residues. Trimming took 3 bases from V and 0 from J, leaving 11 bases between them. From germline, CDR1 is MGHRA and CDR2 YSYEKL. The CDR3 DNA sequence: TGCGCCAGCAGCCATCCCAGGGAACCGAACACCGGGGAGCTGTTTTTT. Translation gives CASSHPREPNTGELFF.

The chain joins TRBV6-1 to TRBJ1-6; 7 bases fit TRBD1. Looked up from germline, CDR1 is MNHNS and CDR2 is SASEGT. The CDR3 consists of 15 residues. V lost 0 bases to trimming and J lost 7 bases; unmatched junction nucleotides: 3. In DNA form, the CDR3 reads TGTGCCAGCAGTGAAGCCCCAGGGGGGAATTCACCCCTCCACTTT. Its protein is CASSEAPGGNSPLHF.

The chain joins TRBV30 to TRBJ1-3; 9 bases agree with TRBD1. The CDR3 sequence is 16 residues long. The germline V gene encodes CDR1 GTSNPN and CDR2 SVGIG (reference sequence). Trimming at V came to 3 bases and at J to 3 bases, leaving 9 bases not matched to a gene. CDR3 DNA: TGTGCCTGGAGCCCGGGACAGGGAAGGGGTGGAAACACCATATATTTT. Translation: CAWSPGQGRGGNTIYF.

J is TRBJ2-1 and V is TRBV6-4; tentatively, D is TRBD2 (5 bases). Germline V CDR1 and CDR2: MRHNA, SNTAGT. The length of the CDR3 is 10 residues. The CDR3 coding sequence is TGTGGGTGGAGGAATTCTGAGCAGTTCTTC. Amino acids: CGWRNSEQFF.

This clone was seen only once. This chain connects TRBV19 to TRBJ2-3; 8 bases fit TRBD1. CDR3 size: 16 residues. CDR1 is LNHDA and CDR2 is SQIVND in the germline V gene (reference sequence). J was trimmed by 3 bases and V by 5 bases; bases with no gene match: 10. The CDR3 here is CASSLTGVSSTDTQYF. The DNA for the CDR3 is TGTGCCAGTAGTTTGACAGGGGTATCCTCTACAGATACGCAGTATTTT.

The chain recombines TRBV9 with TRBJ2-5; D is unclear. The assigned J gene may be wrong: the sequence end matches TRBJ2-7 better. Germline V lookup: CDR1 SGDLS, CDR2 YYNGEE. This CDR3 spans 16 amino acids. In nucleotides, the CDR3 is TGTGCCAGCAGCGTAGAACCGGGTCCAAGCTCCTACGAGCAGTACTTC. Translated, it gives CASSVEPGPSSYEQYF.

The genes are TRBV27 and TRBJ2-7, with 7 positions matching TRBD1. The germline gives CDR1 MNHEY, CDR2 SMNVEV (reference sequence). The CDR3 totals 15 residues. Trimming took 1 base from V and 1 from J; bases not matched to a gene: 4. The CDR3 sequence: CASSLLQGPSYEQYF. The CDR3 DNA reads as TGTGCCAGCAGTTTATTACAGGGGCCTTCCTACGAGCAGTACTTC.

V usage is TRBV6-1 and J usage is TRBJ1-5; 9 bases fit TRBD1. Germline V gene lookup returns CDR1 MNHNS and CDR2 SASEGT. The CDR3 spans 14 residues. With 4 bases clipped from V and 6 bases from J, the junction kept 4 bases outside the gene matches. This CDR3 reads CASSVGTGSQPQHF. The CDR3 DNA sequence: TGTGCCAGCAGTGTCGGGACAGGGTCTCAGCCCCAGCATTTT.

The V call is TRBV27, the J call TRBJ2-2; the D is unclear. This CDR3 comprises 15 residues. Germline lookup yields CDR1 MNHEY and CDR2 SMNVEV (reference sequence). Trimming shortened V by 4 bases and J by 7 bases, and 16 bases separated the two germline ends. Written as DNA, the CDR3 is TGTGCCAGCAGTTCCCAGAGGTTGGTTTTCGGGGAGCTGTTTTTT. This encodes CASSSQRLVFGELFF.

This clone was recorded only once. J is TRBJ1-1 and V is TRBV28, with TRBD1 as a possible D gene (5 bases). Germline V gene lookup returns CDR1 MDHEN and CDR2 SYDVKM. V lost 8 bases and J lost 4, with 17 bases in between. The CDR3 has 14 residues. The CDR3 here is CASLSSGLSTEAFF. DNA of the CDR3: TGTGCCAGCCTAAGTTCAGGGTTGAGCACTGAAGCTTTCTTT.

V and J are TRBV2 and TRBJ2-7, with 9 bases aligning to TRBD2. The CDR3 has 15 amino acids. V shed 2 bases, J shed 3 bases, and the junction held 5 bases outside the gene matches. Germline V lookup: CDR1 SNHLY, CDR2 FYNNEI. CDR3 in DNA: TGTGCCAGCAGTGAACAGGGACTAGCCCTCTACGAGCAGTACTTC. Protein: CASSEQGLALYEQYF.

The CDR3 loop is CASSTGQPNTEAFF. Here the CDR3 DNA reads TGTGCCAGCAGCACGGGACAGCCAAACACTGAAGCTTTCTTT. The V call is TRBV9, the J call TRBJ1-1; 7 positions agree with TRBD1. This CDR3 is built from 14 residues. Germline loops: CDR1 SGDLS, CDR2 YYNGEE. The junction had 5 bases not matched to a gene; V was cut back by 4 bases and J by 2 bases.

The CDR3 region is CASIEDRGNEQFF. As DNA, the CDR3 is TGTGCCAGCATTGAGGACAGGGGAAATGAGCAGTTCTTC. The chain links TRBV6-1 to TRBJ2-1; 9 bases fit TRBD1. The CDR3 has 13 amino acids. The ends lost 7 bases at V and 7 bases at J; junction bases unmatched: 5. The germline V gene has CDR1 MNHNS and CDR2 SASEGT.

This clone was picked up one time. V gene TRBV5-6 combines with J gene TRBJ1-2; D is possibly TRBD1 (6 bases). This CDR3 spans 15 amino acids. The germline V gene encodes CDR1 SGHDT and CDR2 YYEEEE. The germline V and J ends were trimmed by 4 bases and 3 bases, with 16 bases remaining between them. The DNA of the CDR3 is TGTGCCAGCAGCACCTACCAACAGGGAGACTATGGCTACACCTTC. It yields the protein CASSTYQQGDYGYTF.

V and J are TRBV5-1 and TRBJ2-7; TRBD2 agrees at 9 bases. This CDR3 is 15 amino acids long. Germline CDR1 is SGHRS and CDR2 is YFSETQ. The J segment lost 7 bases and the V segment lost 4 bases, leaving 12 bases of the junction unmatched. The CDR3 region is CASSHNGGRAREQYF. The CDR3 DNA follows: TGCGCCAGCAGCCATAATGGCGGGAGGGCCCGAGAGCAGTACTTC.

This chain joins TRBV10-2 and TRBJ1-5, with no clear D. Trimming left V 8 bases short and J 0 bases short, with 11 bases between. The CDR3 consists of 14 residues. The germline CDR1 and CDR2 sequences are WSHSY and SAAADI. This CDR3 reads CASGHSLSNQPQHF. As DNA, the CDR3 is TGCGCCAGCGGCCACAGCCTTAGCAATCAGCCCCAGCATTTT.

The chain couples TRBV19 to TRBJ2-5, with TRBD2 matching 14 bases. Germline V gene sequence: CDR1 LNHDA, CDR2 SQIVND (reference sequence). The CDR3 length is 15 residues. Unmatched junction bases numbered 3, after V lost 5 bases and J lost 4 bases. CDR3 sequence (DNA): TGTGCCAGTAGTGGACTAGCGGGAGGAGCAGAGACCCAGTACTTC. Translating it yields CASSGLAGGAETQYF.

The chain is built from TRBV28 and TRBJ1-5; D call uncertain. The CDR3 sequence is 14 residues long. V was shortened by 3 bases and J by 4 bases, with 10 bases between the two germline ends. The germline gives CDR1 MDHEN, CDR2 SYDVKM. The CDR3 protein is CASSFMADNQPQHF. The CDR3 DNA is TGTGCCAGCAGTTTTATGGCAGATAATCAGCCCCAGCATTTT.

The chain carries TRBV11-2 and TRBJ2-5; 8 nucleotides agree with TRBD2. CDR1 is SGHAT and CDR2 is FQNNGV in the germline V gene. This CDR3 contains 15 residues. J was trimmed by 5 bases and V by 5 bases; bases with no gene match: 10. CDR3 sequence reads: CASSPRGTSQETQYF. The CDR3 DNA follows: TGTGCCAGCAGCCCTCGCGGGACTAGTCAGGAGACCCAGTACTTC. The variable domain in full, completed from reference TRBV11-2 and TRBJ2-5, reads EAGVAQSPRYKIIEKRQSVAFWCNPISGHATLYWYQQILGQGPKLLIQFQNNGVVDDSQLPKDRFSAERLKGVDSTLKIQPAKLEDSAVYLCASSPRGTSQETQYFGPGTRLLVL.

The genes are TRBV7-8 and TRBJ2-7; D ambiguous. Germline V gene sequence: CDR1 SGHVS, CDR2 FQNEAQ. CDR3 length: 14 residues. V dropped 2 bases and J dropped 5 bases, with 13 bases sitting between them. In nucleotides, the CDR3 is TGTGCCAGCAGCTTAAGGCAGGCCATCCACGAGCAGTACTTC. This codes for CASSLRQAIHEQYF.

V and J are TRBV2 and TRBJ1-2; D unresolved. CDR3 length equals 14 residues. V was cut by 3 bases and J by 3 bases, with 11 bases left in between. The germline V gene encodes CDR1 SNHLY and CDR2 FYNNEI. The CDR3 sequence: CASSDRGADYGYTF. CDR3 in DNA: TGTGCCAGCAGTGATCGGGGTGCGGACTATGGCTACACCTTC.

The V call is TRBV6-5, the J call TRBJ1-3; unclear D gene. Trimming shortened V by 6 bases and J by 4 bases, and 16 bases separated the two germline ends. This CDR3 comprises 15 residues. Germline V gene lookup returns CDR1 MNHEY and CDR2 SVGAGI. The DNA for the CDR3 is TGTGCCAGCAGCCGGGGTGAGGTCAGCGGAAACACCATATATTTT. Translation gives CASSRGEVSGNTIYF.

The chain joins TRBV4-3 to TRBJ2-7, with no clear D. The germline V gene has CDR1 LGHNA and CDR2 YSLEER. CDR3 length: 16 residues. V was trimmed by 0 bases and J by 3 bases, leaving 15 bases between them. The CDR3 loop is CASSQDTTILGYEQYF. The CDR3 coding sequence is TGCGCCAGCAGCCAAGATACCACTATCCTCGGCTACGAGCAGTACTTC.